This TCR beta chain was identified during a study of T cells after yellow fever vaccination. On this clonotype itself: A read error is possible here, since a much larger clone lies one base away.

A single record per CDR3 protein comes from TCRdb applying MiXCR to the 5' RACE reads. Found here are about 360,000 distinct CDR3 sequences, around 6.4% of them singletons; the top ten hold about 15%. The V and J ends lost 4 bases and 4 bases respectively, with 12 bases between them. Germline values: CDR1 SGHRS, CDR2 YFSETQ. The CDR3 contains 14 residues. This rearrangement joins TRBV5-1 to TRBJ2-1; maybe TRBD1 (6 bases). Sample: PBMCs, taken 5 days after the yellow fever booster vaccination. The TCR comes from a man under 40 who received the YFV17D yellow fever vaccine. The CDR3 protein is CASSAGTWYNEQFF. In DNA form, the CDR3 reads TGCGCCAGCAGCGCCGGGACATGGTACAATGAGCAGTTCTTC.